This TCR beta chain stems from a study of blood T cell repertoires in COVID-19 (dated by TCRdb to about 2020). Background for the entire study: Collaborator samples came from the United States, Italy and Spain and covered acute and convalescent phases of COVID-19. Samples came from the ongoing ImmuneRACE study (first 160 participants) plus 1,254 subjects from 6 global collaborators. A de-identified subject ID, COVID-19 status, age in years and sex were almost always included in the sample metadata. Subjects who had been exposed to COVID-19, were actively infected with it, or had recovered from it provided the deeply sampled blood TCRbeta repertoires that made up the dataset. The material from the prospective study consisted of cDNA or gDNA derived from T cells, B-cell-depleted T cells, or PBMCs. HLA class I and class II types, where available, came from metadata supplied by the sample provider rather than from assay-based typing. The repertoires were released in a freely available public database meant as a resource for research on the immune response to SARS-CoV-2.

The CDR3 holds 14 amino acids from the cysteine to the phenylalanine. Here the CDR3 DNA is all that survives: 42 bases in frame from base 1. After removal of 5 bases from V and 3 bases from J, the junction retains 4 bases not matched to a gene. For CDR1 and CDR2, the germline V gene (reference sequence) lists LGHDT and YNNKEL. For this clone: Which antigen it targets is not known. The sample holds no much larger clone one base away, and base qualities are not on file.

Broader findings and caveats from the paper: The quantity of clinical and demographic metadata differed by source and by participant and was supplied without curation.

TCRbeta CDR3 regions were amplified from genomic DNA by means of the immunoSEQ Assay, a bias-controlled multiplex PCR. Per the source publication's procedure: The number of nucleated cells in each sample was estimated by amplification of reference gene primers within the assay. To quantify the absolute abundance of each unique TCRbeta CDR3 rearrangement, sequence reads were collapsed and filtered. For each sample, productive Simpson clonality was calculated as the square root of Simpson's diversity index across productive rearrangements. TCRdb took over this immuneACCESS table, retaining in-frame rearrangements with V and J assigned. Such tables are incomplete; in checked studies, under half of the missing clones stem from an unresolved V gene, and the remainder is unexplained. The V and J calls and clone size are taken from that table; D and trimming were inferred from the DNA. This sample holds 65,000 to 80,000 clones; 70% to 90% were observed only once. Around 2.5% of the sample lies in the top ten.

Whole blood was collected in K2EDTA tubes by collaborating institutions according to the institutions' own protocols. Collaborator samples were shipped for TCRbeta analysis as frozen whole blood, isolated PBMCs, or DNA extracted from either sample type. Specimen: peripheral blood. Recombination linked TRBV3-1 (or the pseudogene TRBV3-2) to TRBJ1-2, and TRBD1 matches 9 of the central bases. This sequence originates from a man between 65 and 85 years old with active or convalescent COVID-19. CDR3 reads: CASSGQGLYYGYTF. At the DNA level, the sequence is TGTGCCAGCAGCGGACAGGGGCTTTACTATGGCTACACCTTC.